This T cell receptor (beta chain) was documented in a study of T cell changes during pregnancy in multiple sclerosis. The V gene's germline CDR1 is KGHSH and CDR2 LQKENI. CDR3 length: 16 residues. V lost 6 bases and J lost 8; bases outside the gene matches: 14. TCRdb's table, derived via immunoSEQ multiplex PCR, lists solely in-frame clones and lacks some. The profile shows 90,000 to 120,000 clones, 85% to 95% of them singletons. This clonotype was obtained from a female donor in good health, enrolled as a control in a pregnancy study. The material sequenced was peripheral blood, taken in the third trimester of pregnancy. The chain is built from TRBV18 and TRBJ1-4; 8 nucleotides agree with TRBD1. The CDR3 DNA sequence: TGTGCCAGCTCTGTAGAGGCGTCAGGGGGCGTCGAAAAACTGTTTTTT. As protein: CASSVEASGGVEKLFF.